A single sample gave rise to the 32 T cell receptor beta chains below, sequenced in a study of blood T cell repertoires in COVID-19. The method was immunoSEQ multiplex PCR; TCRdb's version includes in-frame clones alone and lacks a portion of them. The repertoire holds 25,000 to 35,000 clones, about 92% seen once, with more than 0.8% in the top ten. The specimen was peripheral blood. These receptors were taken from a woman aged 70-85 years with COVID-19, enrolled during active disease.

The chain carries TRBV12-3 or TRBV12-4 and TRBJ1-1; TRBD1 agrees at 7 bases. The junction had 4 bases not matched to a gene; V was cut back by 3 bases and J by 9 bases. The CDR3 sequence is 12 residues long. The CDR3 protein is CASSFGTAQAFF. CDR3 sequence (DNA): TGTGCCAGCAGTTTCGGGACAGCGCAAGCTTTCTTT.

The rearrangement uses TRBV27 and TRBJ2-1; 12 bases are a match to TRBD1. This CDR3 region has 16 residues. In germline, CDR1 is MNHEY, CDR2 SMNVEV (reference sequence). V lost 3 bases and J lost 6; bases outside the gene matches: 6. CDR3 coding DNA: TGTGCCAGCAGTTTGGGGACAGGGGGCGCATTCAATGAGCAGTTCTTC. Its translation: CASSLGTGGAFNEQFF.

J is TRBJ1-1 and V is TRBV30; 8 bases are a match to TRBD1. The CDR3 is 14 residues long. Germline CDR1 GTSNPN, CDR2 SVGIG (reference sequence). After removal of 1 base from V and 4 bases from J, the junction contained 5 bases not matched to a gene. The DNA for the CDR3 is TGTGCCTGGAGTGGATCTACAGGGGGCACTGAAGCTTTCTTT. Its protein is CAWSGSTGGTEAFF.

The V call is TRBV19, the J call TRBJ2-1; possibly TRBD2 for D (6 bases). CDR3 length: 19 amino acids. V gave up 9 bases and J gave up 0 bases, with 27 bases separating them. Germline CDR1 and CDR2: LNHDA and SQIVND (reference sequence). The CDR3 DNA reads TGTGCCAGGAACGAGACTAGTCGGACGTTTACCGGCTCCTACAATGAGCAGTTCTTC. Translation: CARNETSRTFTGSYNEQFF.

The CDR3 region is CASSVSGSFPDTQYF. The CDR3 DNA follows: TGTGCCAGCTCTGTAAGCGGGAGCTTCCCAGATACGCAGTATTTT. The rearrangement links TRBV18 to TRBJ2-3; 8 bases fit TRBD2. This CDR3 is 15 amino acids long. Trimming cost V 6 bases and J 4 bases; bases outside gene matches: 9. The germline gives CDR1 KGHSH, CDR2 LQKENI.

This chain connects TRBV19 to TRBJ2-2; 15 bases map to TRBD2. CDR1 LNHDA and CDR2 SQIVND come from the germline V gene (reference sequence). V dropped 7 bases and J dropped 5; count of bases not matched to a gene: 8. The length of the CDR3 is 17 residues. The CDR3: CASIGLAGGPRTGELFF. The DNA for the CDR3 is TGTGCCAGTATCGGACTAGCGGGAGGGCCAAGAACCGGGGAGCTGTTTTTT.

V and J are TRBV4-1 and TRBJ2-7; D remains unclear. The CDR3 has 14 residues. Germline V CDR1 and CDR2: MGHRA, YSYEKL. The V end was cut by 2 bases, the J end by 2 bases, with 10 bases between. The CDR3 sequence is CASSQPSETYEQYF. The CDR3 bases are TGCGCCAGCAGCCAACCGTCGGAGACCTACGAGCAGTACTTC.

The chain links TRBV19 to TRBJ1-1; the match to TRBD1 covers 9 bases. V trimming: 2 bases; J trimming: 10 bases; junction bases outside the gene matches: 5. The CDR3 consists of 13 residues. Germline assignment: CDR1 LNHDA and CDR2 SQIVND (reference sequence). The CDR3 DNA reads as TGTGCCAGTAGTATAAACAGGGGGCACGGAGCTTTCTTT. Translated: CASSINRGHGAFF.

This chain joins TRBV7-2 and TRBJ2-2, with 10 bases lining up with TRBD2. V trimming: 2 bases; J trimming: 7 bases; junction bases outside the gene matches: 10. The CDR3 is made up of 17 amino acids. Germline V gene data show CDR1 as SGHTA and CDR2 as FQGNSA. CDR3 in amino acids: CASSLRRLAGADGELFF. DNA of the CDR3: TGTGCCAGCAGCTTAAGGCGGCTAGCGGGAGCTGACGGGGAGCTGTTTTTT.

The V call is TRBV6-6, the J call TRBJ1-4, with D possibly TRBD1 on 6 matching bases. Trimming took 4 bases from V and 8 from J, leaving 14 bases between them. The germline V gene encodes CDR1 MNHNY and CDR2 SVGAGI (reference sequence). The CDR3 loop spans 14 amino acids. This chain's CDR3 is CASSFTGLLEKLFF. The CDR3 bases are TGTGCCAGCAGTTTTACAGGGCTCCTCGAAAAACTGTTTTTT.

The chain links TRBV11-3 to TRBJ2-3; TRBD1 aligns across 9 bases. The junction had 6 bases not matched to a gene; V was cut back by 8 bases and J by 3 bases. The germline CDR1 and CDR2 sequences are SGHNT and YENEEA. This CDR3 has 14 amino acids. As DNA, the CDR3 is TGTGCCAGCTCAGAAGGGACAGGGACAGATACGCAGTATTTT. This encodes CASSEGTGTDTQYF.

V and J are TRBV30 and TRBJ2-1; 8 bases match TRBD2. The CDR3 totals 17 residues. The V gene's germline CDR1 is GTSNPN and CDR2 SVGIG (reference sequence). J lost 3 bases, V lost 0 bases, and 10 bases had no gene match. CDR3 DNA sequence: TGTGCCTGGAGTGTTTTGGTCGCGGGAGGTCTCTACAATGAGCAGTTCTTC. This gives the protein CAWSVLVAGGLYNEQFF.

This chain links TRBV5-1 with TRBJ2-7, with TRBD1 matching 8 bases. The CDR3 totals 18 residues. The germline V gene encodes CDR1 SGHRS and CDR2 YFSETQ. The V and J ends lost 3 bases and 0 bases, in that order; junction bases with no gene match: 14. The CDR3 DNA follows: TGCGCCAGCAGCTCAGGGTCTAAGGACAGGGCTATCTCCTACGAGCAGTACTTC. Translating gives CASSSGSKDRAISYEQYF. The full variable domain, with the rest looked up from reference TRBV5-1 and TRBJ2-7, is KAGVTQTPRYLIKTRGQQVTLSCSPISGHRSVSWYQQTPGQGLQFLFEYFSETQRNKGNFPGRFSGRQFSNSRSEMNVSTLELGDSALYLCASSSGSKDRAISYEQYFGPGTRLTVT.

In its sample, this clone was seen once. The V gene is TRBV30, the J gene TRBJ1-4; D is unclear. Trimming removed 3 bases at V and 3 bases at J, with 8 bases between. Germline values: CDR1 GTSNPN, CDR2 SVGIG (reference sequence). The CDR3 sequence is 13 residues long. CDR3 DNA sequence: TGTGCCTGGAGGTACACAGCTAATGAAAAACTGTTTTTT. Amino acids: CAWRYTANEKLFF. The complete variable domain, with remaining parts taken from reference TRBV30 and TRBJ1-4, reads SQTIHQWPATLVQPVGSPLSLECTVEGTSNPNLYWYRQAAGRGLQLLFYSVGIGQISSEVPQNLSASRPQDRQFILSSKKLLLSDSGFYLCAWRYTANEKLFFGSGTQLSVL.

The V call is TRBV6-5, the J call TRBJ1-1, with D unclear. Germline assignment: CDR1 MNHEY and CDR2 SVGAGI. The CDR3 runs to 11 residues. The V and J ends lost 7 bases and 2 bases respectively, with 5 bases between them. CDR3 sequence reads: CASTFNTEAFF. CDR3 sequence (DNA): TGTGCCAGCACCTTTAACACTGAAGCTTTCTTT.

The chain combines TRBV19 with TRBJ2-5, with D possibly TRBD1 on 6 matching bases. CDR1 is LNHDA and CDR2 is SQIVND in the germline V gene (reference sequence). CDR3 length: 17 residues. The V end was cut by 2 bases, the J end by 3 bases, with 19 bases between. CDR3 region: CASSIPQGRGWKETQYF. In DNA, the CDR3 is TGTGCCAGTAGTATACCCCAGGGCAGGGGTTGGAAAGAGACCCAGTACTTC.

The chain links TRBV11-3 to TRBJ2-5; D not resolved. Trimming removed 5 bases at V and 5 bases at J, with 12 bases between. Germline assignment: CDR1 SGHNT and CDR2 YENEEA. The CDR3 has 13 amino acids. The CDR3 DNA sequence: TGTGCCAGCAGCCCCGGGTATCTTGAGACCCAGTACTTC. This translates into CASSPGYLETQYF.

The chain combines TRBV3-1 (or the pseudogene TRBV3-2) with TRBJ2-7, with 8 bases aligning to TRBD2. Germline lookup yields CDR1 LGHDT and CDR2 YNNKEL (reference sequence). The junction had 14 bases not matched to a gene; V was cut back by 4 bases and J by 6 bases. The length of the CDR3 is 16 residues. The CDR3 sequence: CASSPLGSGRSVEQYF. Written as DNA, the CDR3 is TGTGCCAGCAGCCCACTGGGGAGCGGGAGAAGCGTCGAGCAGTACTTC.

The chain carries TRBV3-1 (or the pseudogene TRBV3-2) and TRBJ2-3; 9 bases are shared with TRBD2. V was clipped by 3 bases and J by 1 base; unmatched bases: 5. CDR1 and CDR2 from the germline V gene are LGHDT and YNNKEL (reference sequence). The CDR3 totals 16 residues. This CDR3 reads CASSQASGVGTDTQYF. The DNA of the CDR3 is TGTGCCAGCAGCCAGGCTAGCGGGGTGGGCACAGATACGCAGTATTTT.

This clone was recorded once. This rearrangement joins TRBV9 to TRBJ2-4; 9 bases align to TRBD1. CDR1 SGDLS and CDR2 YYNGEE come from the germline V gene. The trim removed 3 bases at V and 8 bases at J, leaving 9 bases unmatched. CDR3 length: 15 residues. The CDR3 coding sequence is TGTGCCAGCAGCGGTGGAGGACAGGGGAGGGACATTCAGTACTTC. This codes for CASSGGGQGRDIQYF.

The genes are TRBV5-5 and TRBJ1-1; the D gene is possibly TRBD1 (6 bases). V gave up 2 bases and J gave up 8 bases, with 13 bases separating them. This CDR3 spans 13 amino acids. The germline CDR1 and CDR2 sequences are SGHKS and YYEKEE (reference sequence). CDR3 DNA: TGTGCCAGCAGCTTCATGTTCGGGACAGAAGCTTTCTTT. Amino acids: CASSFMFGTEAFF.

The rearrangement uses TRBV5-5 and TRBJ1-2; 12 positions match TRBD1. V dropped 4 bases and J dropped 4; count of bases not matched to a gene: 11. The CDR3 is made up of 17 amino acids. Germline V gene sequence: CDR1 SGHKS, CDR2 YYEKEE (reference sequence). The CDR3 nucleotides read TGTGCCAGCAGCAGCGGGACAGGGGGCGGGAGGGGCTATGGCTACACCTTC. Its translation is CASSSGTGGGRGYGYTF.

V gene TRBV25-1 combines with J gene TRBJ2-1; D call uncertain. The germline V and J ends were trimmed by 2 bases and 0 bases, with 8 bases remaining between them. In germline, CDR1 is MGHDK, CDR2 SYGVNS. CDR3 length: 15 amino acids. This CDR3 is CASSETLVSYNEQFF. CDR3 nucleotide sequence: TGTGCCAGCAGTGAAACCCTAGTCTCCTACAATGAGCAGTTCTTC.

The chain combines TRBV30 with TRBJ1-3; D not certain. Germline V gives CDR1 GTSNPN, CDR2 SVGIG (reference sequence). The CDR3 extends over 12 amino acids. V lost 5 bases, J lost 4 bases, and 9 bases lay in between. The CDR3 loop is CAWSVTGNTIYF. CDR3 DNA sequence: TGTGCCTGGTCGGTGACAGGAAACACCATATATTTT.

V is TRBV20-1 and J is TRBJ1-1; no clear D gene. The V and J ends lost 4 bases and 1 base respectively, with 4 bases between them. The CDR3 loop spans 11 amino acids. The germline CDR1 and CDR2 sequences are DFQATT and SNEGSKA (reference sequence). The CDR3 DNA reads TGCAGTGCTATGAGGAACACTGAAGCTTTCTTT. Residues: CSAMRNTEAFF.

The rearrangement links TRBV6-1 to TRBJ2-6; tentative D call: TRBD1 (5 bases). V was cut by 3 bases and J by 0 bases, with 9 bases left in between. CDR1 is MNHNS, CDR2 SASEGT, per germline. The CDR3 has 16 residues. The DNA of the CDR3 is TGTGCCAGCAGTGAGGGGCACCTCTCTGGGGCCAACGTCCTGACTTTC. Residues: CASSEGHLSGANVLTF.

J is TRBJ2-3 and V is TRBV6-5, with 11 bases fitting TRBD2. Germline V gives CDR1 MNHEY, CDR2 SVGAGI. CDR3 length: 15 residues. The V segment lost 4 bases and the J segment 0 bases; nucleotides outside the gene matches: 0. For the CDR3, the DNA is TGTGCCAGCAGTTGGACTAGCGGGAGCACAGATACGCAGTATTTT. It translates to CASSWTSGSTDTQYF.

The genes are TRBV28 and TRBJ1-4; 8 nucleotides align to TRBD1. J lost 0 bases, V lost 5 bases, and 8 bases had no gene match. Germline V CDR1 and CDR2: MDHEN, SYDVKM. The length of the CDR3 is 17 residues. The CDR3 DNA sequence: TGTGCCAGCAGTCCGTTGGACAGGGATGCAACTAATGAAAAACTGTTTTTT. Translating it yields CASSPLDRDATNEKLFF.

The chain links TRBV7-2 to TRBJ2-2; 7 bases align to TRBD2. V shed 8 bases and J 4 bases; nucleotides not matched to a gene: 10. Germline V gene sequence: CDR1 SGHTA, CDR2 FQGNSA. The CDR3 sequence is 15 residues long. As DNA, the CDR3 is TGTGCCAGCCCACCGGGAAGCGGGATCACCGGGGAGCTGTTTTTT. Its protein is CASPPGSGITGELFF.

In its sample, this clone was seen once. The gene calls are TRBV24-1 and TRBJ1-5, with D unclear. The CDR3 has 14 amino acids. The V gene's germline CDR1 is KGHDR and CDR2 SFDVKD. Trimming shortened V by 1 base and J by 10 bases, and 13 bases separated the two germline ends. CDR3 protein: CATSDFPLTVPQHF. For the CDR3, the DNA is TGTGCCACCAGTGATTTTCCCCTTACTGTACCCCAGCATTTT.

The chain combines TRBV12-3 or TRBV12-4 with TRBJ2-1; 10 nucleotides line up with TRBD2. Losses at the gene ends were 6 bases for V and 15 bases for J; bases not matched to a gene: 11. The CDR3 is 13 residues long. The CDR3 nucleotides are TGTGCCAGCAGACTAGCGGGACTTAAGTATCTGTTCTTC. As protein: CASRLAGLKYLFF.

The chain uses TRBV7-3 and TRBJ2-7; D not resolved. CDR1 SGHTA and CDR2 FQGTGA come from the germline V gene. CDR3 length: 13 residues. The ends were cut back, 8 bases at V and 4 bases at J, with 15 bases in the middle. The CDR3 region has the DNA TGTGCCAGCCTAAAAACCCACCCGTACGAGCAGTACTTC. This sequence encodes CASLKTHPYEQYF.